The 26 T cell receptor beta chains given below trace back to one sample, sequenced in a study of blood T cell repertoires in COVID-19. Sequenced by immunoSEQ multiplex PCR; TCRdb stores in-frame clones only, minus some. This sample yields 250,000 or so clones, of which 80% to 90% are seen a single time; approximately 0.9% belongs to the top ten. Sequencing was done on a sample of PBMCs or T cells enriched from blood (not recorded which). These receptors were taken from a man between 50 and 59 years old who had been exposed to COVID-19.

The chain uses TRBV5-1 and TRBJ2-5, with TRBD2 identical over 9 bases. The CDR3 spans 13 residues. Unmatched junction bases numbered 4, after V lost 5 bases and J lost 5 bases. Germline CDR1 SGHRS, CDR2 YFSETQ. The CDR3 spells CASRAGGGETQYF. Here the CDR3 DNA reads TGCGCCAGCAGGGCGGGAGGGGGTGAGACCCAGTACTTC.

The V call is TRBV9, the J call TRBJ1-6; 8 bases agree with TRBD1. Germline loops: CDR1 SGDLS, CDR2 YYNGEE. J was trimmed by 3 bases and V by 4 bases; bases with no gene match: 6. CDR3 size: 16 residues. CDR3 sequence (DNA): TGTGCCAGCAGCCAGGGGGCGTCCCTCTATAATTCACCCCTCCACTTT. Translated: CASSQGASLYNSPLHF.

The chain links TRBV9 to TRBJ1-2; D is ambiguous. The CDR3 contains 11 residues. Between the trimmed V and J ends, which lost 3 bases and 12 bases, there was a span of 12 bases. In germline, CDR1 is SGDLS, CDR2 YYNGEE. The CDR3 bases are TGTGCCAGCAGCGCGGCTAGCCGCCACACCTTC. Protein sequence: CASSAASRHTF.

The chain carries TRBV10-3 and TRBJ1-1; 10 bases fit TRBD1. With 6 bases clipped from V and 6 bases from J, the junction kept 19 bases outside the gene matches. This CDR3 contains 18 residues. Germline assignment: CDR1 ENHRY and CDR2 SYGVKD. The CDR3 reads CAISPARQGAGERAEAFF. DNA of the CDR3: TGTGCCATCAGCCCCGCGCGACAGGGGGCTGGGGAGCGGGCTGAAGCTTTCTTT.

V gene TRBV5-1 combines with J gene TRBJ2-5; TRBD2 matches 14 bases. V gave up 4 bases and J gave up 5 bases; unmatched junction bases: 13. Germline V CDR1 and CDR2: SGHRS, YFSETQ. The CDR3 is 18 amino acids. CDR3 bases: TGCGCCAGCAGCACACTTCCCGGGACTAGCGGGAGTGCGGAGACCCAGTACTTC. It codes for CASSTLPGTSGSAETQYF.

The V and J genes are TRBV5-4 and TRBJ1-2; D is ambiguous. Germline V gives CDR1 SGHNT, CDR2 YYREEE (reference sequence). Trimming left V 0 bases short and J 0 bases short, with 9 bases between. This CDR3 is 15 amino acids long. For the CDR3, the DNA is TGTGCCAGCAGCTTGGATTTAAGAGCTAACTATGGCTACACCTTC. It is translated as CASSLDLRANYGYTF.

The J gene is TRBJ1-5, the V gene TRBV18; D not resolved. Deletions cut 4 bases from V and 0 bases from J, with 10 bases between. Germline lookup yields CDR1 KGHSH and CDR2 LQKENI. CDR3 length: 15 amino acids. The CDR3 DNA follows: TGTGCCAGCTCACTATCCGCGAATAGCAATCAGCCCCAGCATTTT. As protein: CASSLSANSNQPQHF.

The V call is TRBV7-9, the J call TRBJ2-1; 8 bases line up with TRBD2. The CDR3 contains 18 residues. V was pared by 3 bases and J by 0 bases, with 10 bases of the junction left unmatched. In germline, CDR1 is SEHNR, CDR2 FQNEAQ (reference sequence). The CDR3 protein is CASSLEPSGYISYNEQFF. The DNA for the CDR3 is TGTGCCAGCAGCTTGGAGCCTAGCGGGTATATCTCCTACAATGAGCAGTTCTTC. Using reference TRBV7-9 and TRBJ2-1 for the parts outside the CDR3, the full variable domain is DTGVSQNPRHKITKRGQNVTFRCDPISEHNRLYWYRQTLGQGPEFLTYFQNEAQLEKSRLLSDRFSAERPKGSFSTLEIQRTEQGDSAMYLCASSLEPSGYISYNEQFFGPGTRLTVL.

This chain connects TRBV5-5 to TRBJ1-1; 7 positions agree with TRBD1. The junction had 9 bases not matched to a gene; V was cut back by 4 bases and J by 3 bases. This CDR3 contains 15 residues. Germline V gene sequence: CDR1 SGHKS, CDR2 YYEKEE (reference sequence). The CDR3: CASSRGPGGDTEAFF. CDR3 in DNA: TGTGCCAGCAGCAGGGGGCCAGGTGGGGACACTGAAGCTTTCTTT.

This chain joins TRBV7-2 and TRBJ1-2, with D possibly being TRBD1 (5 bases). Germline values: CDR1 SGHTA, CDR2 FQGNSA. The CDR3 is 15 residues long. V lost 5 bases and J lost 6, with 19 bases in between. The CDR3 protein is CASSPRRAGGHGYTF. Written as DNA, the CDR3 is TGTGCCAGCAGCCCCCGAAGGGCGGGGGGTCATGGCTACACCTTC.

The CDR3 coding sequence is TGTGCCAGCAGCTTAGGAGGCGTCGGGGTGGGGGAGCAGTACTTC. It codes for CASSLGGVGVGEQYF. The chain has TRBV11-3 and TRBJ2-7; perhaps TRBD2 as D (5 bases). Trimming took off 1 base at V and 7 bases at J, with 17 bases between the two ends. The length of the CDR3 is 15 residues. Germline loops: CDR1 SGHNT, CDR2 YENEEA.

This clone was observed a single time. The chain joins TRBV30 to TRBJ1-1, with TRBD1 as a possible D gene (6 bases). Between the trimmed V and J ends, which lost 3 bases and 9 bases, there was a span of 11 bases. The CDR3 is 11 residues long. Germline V gene data show CDR1 as GTSNPN and CDR2 as SVGIG (reference sequence). CDR3 nucleotide sequence: TGTGCCTGGAGGCAGGGGAATCAAGCTTTCTTT. Translating gives CAWRQGNQAFF.

The CDR3 protein is CASSLASGVLRYNEQFF. CDR3 coding DNA: TGCGCCAGCAGCTTGGCTAGCGGGGTGTTGCGCTACAATGAGCAGTTCTTC. This chain uses TRBV5-1 with TRBJ2-1, with 9 bases identical to TRBD2. Looked up from germline, CDR1 is SGHRS and CDR2 is YFSETQ. The V and J ends lost 0 bases and 3 bases, in that order; junction bases with no gene match: 7. This CDR3 comprises 17 residues.

The chain couples TRBV14 to TRBJ2-2, with D possibly matching TRBD1 (5 bases). CDR3 length: 16 amino acids. CDR1 and CDR2 (germline): SGHDN, FVKESK. V lost 1 base, J lost 4 bases, and 13 bases lay in between. CDR3 coding DNA: TGTGCCAGCAGCCAAGTGGCAGGGATTCGCACCGGGGAGCTGTTTTTT. Translated: CASSQVAGIRTGELFF. Filled out from reference TRBV14 and TRBJ2-2, the complete variable domain reads EAGVTQFPSHSVIEKGQTVTLRCDPISGHDNLYWYRRVMGKEIKFLLHFVKESKQDESGMPNNRFLAERTGGTYSTLKVQPAELEDSGVYFCASSQVAGIRTGELFFGEGSRLTVL.

The chain combines TRBV20-1 with TRBJ1-5; D ambiguous. CDR3 length equals 14 residues. Germline V gene sequence: CDR1 DFQATT, CDR2 SNEGSKA (reference sequence). Trimming removed 3 bases from V and 5 bases from J, with 14 bases in between. CDR3: CSASRSGLDQPQHF. DNA of the CDR3: TGCAGTGCTAGTCGGTCGGGGTTAGATCAGCCCCAGCATTTT.

J is TRBJ1-1 and V is TRBV15; TRBD1 is a possible D gene (5 bases). The CDR3 consists of 15 residues. V lost 0 bases, J lost 11 bases, and 19 bases lay in between. Looked up from germline, CDR1 is LNHNV and CDR2 is YYDKDF (reference sequence). The CDR3 spells CATSRDLSFGGAAFF. The CDR3 nucleotides are TGTGCCACCAGCAGAGATTTGTCCTTTGGAGGGGCTGCTTTCTTT.

The rearrangement uses TRBV19 and TRBJ2-3, with TRBD1 as a possible D gene (5 bases). This CDR3 contains 15 residues. Trimming pared 10 bases from V and 2 bases from J, leaving 19 bases between. Germline V lookup: CDR1 LNHDA, CDR2 SQIVND (reference sequence). The CDR3 is CATSRTILTTDTQYF. CDR3 DNA: TGTGCCACCTCTAGGACAATCCTGACCACAGATACGCAGTATTTT.

The chain couples TRBV24-1 to TRBJ1-5; tentative D call: TRBD1 (6 bases). CDR1 is KGHDR and CDR2 is SFDVKD in the germline V gene. V gave up 7 bases and J gave up 7 bases, with 13 bases separating them. This CDR3 contains 13 residues. DNA of the CDR3: TGTGCCACCAGCTACAACAGGGACCAGCCCCAGCATTTT. Residues: CATSYNRDQPQHF.

The chain combines TRBV9 with TRBJ1-6, with unresolved D. Germline assignment: CDR1 SGDLS and CDR2 YYNGEE. The CDR3 is 15 residues long. The V gene lost 0 bases and the J gene lost 0 bases, with 4 bases spanning the gap. DNA of the CDR3: TGTGCCAGCAGCGTAGCCAGCTCCTATAATTCACCCCTCCACTTT. Protein product: CASSVASSYNSPLHF. Looking up the rest from reference TRBV9 and TRBJ1-6 gives the full variable domain: DSGVTQTPKHLITATGQRVTLRCSPRSGDLSVYWYQQSLDQGLQFLIQYYNGEERAKGNILERFSAQQFPDLHSELNLSSLELGDSALYFCASSVASSYNSPLHFGNGTRLTVT.

This clone came up once. The chain recombines TRBV6-6 with TRBJ1-3, with 7 bases lining up with TRBD1. J was trimmed by 0 bases and V by 6 bases; bases with no gene match: 5. CDR1 is MNHNY and CDR2 is SVGAGI in the germline V gene (reference sequence). The CDR3 has 15 amino acids. The DNA for the CDR3 is TGTGCCAGCAGCTGGGACAGCTCCTCTGGAAACACCATATATTTT. Protein product: CASSWDSSSGNTIYF.

The J gene is TRBJ1-5, the V gene TRBV10-3, with D possibly being TRBD1 (5 bases). CDR1 and CDR2 (germline): ENHRY, SYGVKD. V was clipped by 2 bases and J by 3 bases, with 17 bases between them. The CDR3 contains 17 residues. Written as DNA, the CDR3 is TGTGCCATCAGTGAGCCCAGGCTCCAGGGTCTCAATCAGCCCCAGCATTTT. It translates to CAISEPRLQGLNQPQHF.

This clone was seen only once. The CDR3 coding sequence is TGTGCCAGCAGTGAATTCGGGGTTGAGCAGCCCCAGCATTTT. It is translated as CASSEFGVEQPQHF. The gene calls are TRBV6-1 and TRBJ1-5; D is uncertain. Germline V gene sequence: CDR1 MNHNS, CDR2 SASEGT. This CDR3 contains 14 residues. V was cut by 2 bases and J by 7 bases, with 12 bases left in between.

The gene calls are TRBV5-4 and TRBJ1-1; 12 bases match TRBD1. CDR1 is SGHNT, CDR2 YYREEE, per germline (reference sequence). CDR3 size: 15 residues. Losses at the gene ends were 2 bases for V and 3 bases for J; bases not matched to a gene: 2. CDR3 in amino acids: CASSLGTGGYTEAFF. Here the CDR3 DNA reads TGTGCCAGCAGCTTAGGGACAGGGGGCTACACTGAAGCTTTCTTT.

V usage is TRBV7-6 and J usage is TRBJ2-5; TRBD2 agrees at 10 bases. V dropped 5 bases and J dropped 2; count of bases not matched to a gene: 14. CDR3 length: 18 amino acids. Germline V gene lookup returns CDR1 SGHVS and CDR2 FNYEAQ. The CDR3 reads CASSPGLAVGRIQETQYF. CDR3 bases: TGTGCCAGCAGCCCTGGACTAGCGGTAGGGAGGATTCAAGAGACCCAGTACTTC.

J is TRBJ1-2 and V is TRBV2; 7 positions agree with TRBD1. In germline, CDR1 is SNHLY, CDR2 FYNNEI. This CDR3 is 14 amino acids long. V gave up 6 bases and J gave up 3 bases; unmatched junction bases: 7. CDR3 amino acids: CASRMRQGDYGYTF. The CDR3, as DNA: TGTGCCAGCAGGATGAGACAGGGCGACTATGGCTACACCTTC.

The chain combines TRBV29-1 with TRBJ1-4; 9 bases agree with TRBD1. The germline V gene has CDR1 SQVTM and CDR2 ANQGSEA. V dropped 2 bases and J dropped 14; count of bases not matched to a gene: 6. The length of the CDR3 is 12 residues. CDR3 nucleotide sequence: TGCAGCGTTGAACTTTTGGGACAGGGTCTGTTTTTT. Translating gives CSVELLGQGLFF.